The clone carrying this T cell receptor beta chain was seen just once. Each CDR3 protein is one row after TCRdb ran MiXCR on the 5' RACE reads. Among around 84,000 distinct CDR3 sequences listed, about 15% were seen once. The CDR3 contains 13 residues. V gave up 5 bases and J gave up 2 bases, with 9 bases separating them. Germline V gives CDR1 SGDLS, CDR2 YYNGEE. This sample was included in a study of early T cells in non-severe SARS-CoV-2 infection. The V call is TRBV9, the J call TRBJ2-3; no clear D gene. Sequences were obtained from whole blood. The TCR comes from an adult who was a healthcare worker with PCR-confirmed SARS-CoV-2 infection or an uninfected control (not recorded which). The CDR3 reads CASSPGPTDTQYF. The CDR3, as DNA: TGTGCCAGCAGTCCTGGGCCCACAGATACGCAGTATTTT.